This T cell receptor beta chain emerged from a study of control samples from healthy donors and cancer patients. Germline CDR1 and CDR2: SGHTS and YDEGEE. The CDR3 length is 12 residues. The trim removed 4 bases at V and 5 bases at J, leaving 3 bases unmatched. Assay: immunoSEQ multiplex PCR; the TCRdb copy retains only in-frame clones and omits some. Among fewer than 200,000 clones, roughly nine tenths were seen once, and the ten largest hold just over 1.4%. The clonotype comes from a man aged 30-40 years in good health. The genes are TRBV5-8 and TRBJ2-7, with 7 positions matching TRBD2. Material for sequencing was blood. The CDR3 loop reads CASSVLAHEQYF. CDR3 nucleotide sequence: TGTGCCAGCAGCGTACTAGCGCACGAGCAGTACTTC.